Following are 30 T cell receptor beta chains from one sample sequenced in a study of cytomegalovirus exposure and HLA in healthy donors (dated by TCRdb to about 2017). The library came from the immunoSEQ multiplex PCR assay. In its TCRdb copy, this immuneACCESS table keeps in-frame sequences only and misses some clones. Where compared with another copy, unresolved V genes explain less than half of these, and the others have no known cause. Present in this sample are some 150,000 clones, 88% of which were seen just once. Around 3% of the sample rests with the top ten. Sequenced input: PBMCs. The receptors here all came from a man aged 18 to 30 in good health and CMV-seronegative.

This chain links TRBV2 with TRBJ2-3; TRBD2 agrees at 10 bases. CDR1 SNHLY and CDR2 FYNNEI come from the germline V gene. The CDR3 spans 15 residues. V lost 5 bases and J lost 4; bases outside the gene matches: 6. CDR3 in amino acids: CASSPGTSDADTQYF. For the CDR3, the DNA is TGTGCCAGCAGTCCCGGGACTAGCGACGCAGATACGCAGTATTTT.

The chain uses TRBV7-9 and TRBJ1-1; D possibly corresponds to TRBD1 (6 bases). Trimming shortened V by 5 bases and J by 4 bases, and 17 bases separated the two germline ends. The CDR3 is 15 amino acids. Germline CDR1 is SEHNR and CDR2 is FQNEAQ (reference sequence). In DNA, the CDR3 is TGTGCCAGCAGCCCCCCGGGGGGCAGAGGCACTGAAGCTTTCTTT. It is translated as CASSPPGGRGTEAFF.

This chain joins TRBV7-2 and TRBJ2-7, with 10 bases that match TRBD1. V lost 5 bases, J lost 3 bases, and 7 bases stayed unmatched. CDR3 size: 15 residues. Germline CDR1 SGHTA, CDR2 FQGNSA. CDR3 residues: CASSLPGQGHYEQYF. CDR3 bases: TGTGCCAGCAGCCTCCCGGGACAGGGGCACTACGAGCAGTACTTC.

The chain is built from TRBV30 and TRBJ2-2; D possibly corresponds to TRBD1 (5 bases). The CDR3 has 15 amino acids. Deletions cut 2 bases from V and 1 base from J, with 11 bases between. From germline, CDR1 is GTSNPN and CDR2 SVGIG (reference sequence). CDR3 bases: TGTGCCTGGAGTCCGGACACCCAGAACACCGGGGAGCTGTTTTTT. This codes for CAWSPDTQNTGELFF. Full variable domain (rest looked up from reference TRBV30 and TRBJ2-2): SQTIHQWPATLVQPVGSPLSLECTVEGTSNPNLYWYRQAAGRGLQLLFYSVGIGQISSEVPQNLSASRPQDRQFILSSKKLLLSDSGFYLCAWSPDTQNTGELFFGEGSRLTVL.

The chain joins TRBV27 to TRBJ1-2; 9 bases match TRBD1. Germline loops: CDR1 MNHEY, CDR2 SMNVEV (reference sequence). The junction had 12 bases not matched to a gene; V was cut back by 5 bases and J by 8 bases. The CDR3 covers 15 residues. The CDR3 spells CASSPNTNRGRGYTF. In DNA, the CDR3 is TGTGCCAGCAGTCCCAACACCAACAGGGGGCGGGGCTACACCTTC.

This clone was seen once. The rearrangement links TRBV4-3 to TRBJ2-3, with 11 bases identical to TRBD2. The CDR3 covers 19 residues. V shed 6 bases, J shed 4 bases, and the junction held 18 bases outside the gene matches. Germline V gene sequence: CDR1 LGHNA, CDR2 YSLEER. The CDR3 reads CASSNRFVVSGRGADTQYF. As DNA, the CDR3 is TGCGCCAGCAGTAACCGGTTCGTTGTTAGCGGGAGGGGGGCAGATACGCAGTATTTT.

The chain combines TRBV7-9 with TRBJ1-2; D call uncertain. CDR1 and CDR2 from the germline V gene are SEHNR and FQNEAQ (reference sequence). V was clipped by 5 bases and J by 2 bases, with 9 bases between them. This CDR3 is built from 13 residues. The CDR3 DNA follows: TGTGCCAGCAGCGAAGGAGCGAACTATGGCTACACCTTC. Protein: CASSEGANYGYTF.

V is TRBV18 and J is TRBJ1-4, with 8 bases identical to TRBD1. V lost 3 bases and J lost 2; bases outside the gene matches: 5. The CDR3 has 16 amino acids. Germline CDR1 is KGHSH and CDR2 is LQKENI. The CDR3 DNA sequence: TGTGCCAGCTCACCGTCCAGGGGGCCCACTAATGAAAAACTGTTTTTT. Residues: CASSPSRGPTNEKLFF.

The rearrangement joins TRBV10-3 to TRBJ2-7, with D possibly TRBD2 on 6 matching bases. The CDR3 is 15 residues long. V was trimmed by 3 bases and J by 2 bases, leaving 14 bases between them. Germline V gives CDR1 ENHRY, CDR2 SYGVKD. The CDR3 nucleotides are TGTGCCATCAGTGAAGTTGGGGGGAACCCCTACGAGCAGTACGTC. Translating it yields CAISEVGGNPYEQYV.

The gene calls are TRBV19 and TRBJ2-7; 15 bases match TRBD2. This CDR3 is built from 18 residues. The germline gives CDR1 LNHDA, CDR2 SQIVND (reference sequence). J was trimmed by 3 bases and V by 2 bases; bases with no gene match: 8. This CDR3 reads CASSIKGLAGGRFYEQYF. CDR3 nucleotides: TGTGCCAGTAGTATAAAGGGACTAGCGGGAGGAAGATTCTACGAGCAGTACTTC.

V is TRBV5-1 and J is TRBJ2-5, with 14 bases matching TRBD2. The V gene's germline CDR1 is SGHRS and CDR2 YFSETQ. This CDR3 is 17 amino acids long. The junction had 1 base not matched to a gene; V was cut back by 0 bases and J by 0 bases. The chain's CDR3 is CASSLGTSGGYQETQYF. DNA for the CDR3: TGCGCCAGCAGCTTGGGGACTAGCGGGGGGTACCAAGAGACCCAGTACTTC.

The V call is TRBV10-3, the J call TRBJ1-6; D gene unclear. CDR1 is ENHRY, CDR2 SYGVKD, per germline. Trimming removed 2 bases at V and 7 bases at J, with 6 bases between. The CDR3 is 13 amino acids. The CDR3 here is CAISEPENSPLHF. CDR3 bases: TGTGCCATCAGTGAGCCGGAGAATTCACCCCTCCACTTT.

The CDR3 sequence is CASSLRRGTIYF. DNA for the CDR3: TGTGCCAGCAGCTTGAGACGAGGCACCATATATTTT. The chain carries TRBV5-6 and TRBJ1-3; D not certain. This CDR3 contains 12 residues. Germline V gene sequence: CDR1 SGHDT, CDR2 YYEEEE. V dropped 1 base and J dropped 9 bases, with 8 bases sitting between them.

This clone was detected a few times. V gene TRBV7-9 combines with J gene TRBJ2-3; 8 bases match TRBD1. In germline, CDR1 is SEHNR, CDR2 FQNEAQ (reference sequence). V lost 5 bases to trimming and J lost 0 bases; unmatched junction nucleotides: 4. The CDR3 runs 15 residues. CDR3: CASSRQGPSTDTQYF. The CDR3 DNA reads TGTGCCAGCAGCCGACAGGGGCCTAGCACAGATACGCAGTATTTT. The full variable domain, in which reference TRBV7-9 and TRBJ2-3 provide the parts outside the CDR3, is DTGVSQNPRHKITKRGQNVTFRCDPISEHNRLYWYRQTLGQGPEFLTYFQNEAQLEKSRLLSDRFSAERPKGSFSTLEIQRTEQGDSAMYLCASSRQGPSTDTQYFGPGTRLTVL.

CDR3 coding DNA: TGTGCCTGGAGTAACGGGGGAGTTGACACCTTC. Translation: CAWSNGGVDTF. The gene calls are TRBV30 and TRBJ1-2, with D tentatively TRBD1 (5 bases). V was clipped by 2 bases and J by 12 bases, with 13 bases between them. Germline V lookup: CDR1 GTSNPN, CDR2 SVGIG (reference sequence). CDR3 length equals 11 residues. The full variable domain, its missing parts supplied by reference TRBV30 and TRBJ1-2, is SQTIHQWPATLVQPVGSPLSLECTVEGTSNPNLYWYRQAAGRGLQLLFYSVGIGQISSEVPQNLSASRPQDRQFILSSKKLLLSDSGFYLCAWSNGGVDTFGSGTRLTVV.

This clone was seen a handful of times. J is TRBJ2-2 and V is TRBV5-4, with 13 bases that match TRBD2. CDR1 is SGHNT, CDR2 YYREEE, per germline (reference sequence). CDR3 size: 15 residues. V shed 0 bases, J shed 8 bases, and the junction held 1 base outside the gene matches. The CDR3 DNA reads TGTGCCAGCAGCTTGGGACTAGCGGGAGGTGGGGAGCTGTTTTTT. Protein product: CASSLGLAGGGELFF.

This chain joins TRBV10-1 and TRBJ2-1; TRBD2 might be the D (5 bases). The V and J ends lost 5 bases and 9 bases respectively, with 14 bases between them. The CDR3 is made up of 13 amino acids. Germline V lookup: CDR1 WNHNN, CDR2 SYGVQD (reference sequence). CDR3 sequence: CASSTPAAGEQFF. CDR3 in DNA: TGCGCCAGCAGTACGCCCGCCGCGGGTGAGCAGTTCTTC.

The chain joins TRBV6-1 to TRBJ1-5; D may be TRBD1 (5 bases). Germline lookup yields CDR1 MNHNS and CDR2 SASEGT. V shed 3 bases and J shed 7 bases, with 13 bases lying between them. The CDR3 has 14 amino acids. CDR3 nucleotides: TGTGCCAGCAGTGAGGGGCAGGGTGGACAGCCCCAGCATTTT. Its protein product is CASSEGQGGQPQHF.

V usage is TRBV28 and J usage is TRBJ2-7; D uncertain. This CDR3 has 10 residues. V lost 8 bases, J lost 3 bases, and 5 bases lay in between. Germline loops: CDR1 MDHEN, CDR2 SYDVKM. CDR3 DNA: TGTGCCAGCTCGGTCTACGAGCAGTACTTC. It codes for CASSVYEQYF.

V gene TRBV5-1 combines with J gene TRBJ2-2, with D perhaps TRBD1 (5 bases). The CDR3 runs 16 residues. V lost 6 bases, J lost 1 base, and 16 bases lay in between. Germline CDR1 and CDR2: SGHRS and YFSETQ. The chain's CDR3 is CASTLFSRENTGELFF. Here the CDR3 DNA reads TGCGCCAGCACCCTTTTCTCCAGGGAGAACACCGGGGAGCTGTTTTTT. Looking up the rest from reference TRBV5-1 and TRBJ2-2 gives the full variable domain: KAGVTQTPRYLIKTRGQQVTLSCSPISGHRSVSWYQQTPGQGLQFLFEYFSETQRNKGNFPGRFSGRQFSNSRSEMNVSTLELGDSALYLCASTLFSRENTGELFFGEGSRLTVL.

The V and J genes are TRBV6-1 and TRBJ2-7; no clear D gene. V lost 6 bases, J lost 2 bases, and 5 bases lay in between. The germline V gene has CDR1 MNHNS and CDR2 SASEGT. This CDR3 is 11 amino acids long. CDR3 coding DNA: TGTGCCAGCAGCCAAACCTACGAGCAGTACTTC. Amino acids: CASSQTYEQYF.

V and J are TRBV29-1 and TRBJ1-1, with TRBD1 matching over 8 bases. Germline CDR1 is SQVTM and CDR2 is ANQGSEA. The CDR3 is 15 residues long. J was trimmed by 5 bases and V by 6 bases; bases with no gene match: 14. Here the CDR3 reads CSVPKTGGWTTEAFF. The CDR3 DNA follows: TGCAGCGTCCCTAAAACAGGGGGGTGGACGACTGAAGCTTTCTTT. The entire variable domain, with the rest obtained from reference TRBV29-1 and TRBJ1-1, is as follows: SAVISQKPSRDICQRGTSLTIQCQVDSQVTMMFWYRQQPGQSLTLIATANQGSEATYESGFVIDKFPISRPNLTFSTLTVSNMSPEDSSIYLCSVPKTGGWTTEAFFGQGTRLTVV.

The chain carries TRBV5-4 and TRBJ2-2; tentative D call: TRBD2 (5 bases). The germline V and J ends were trimmed by 3 bases and 5 bases, with 14 bases remaining between them. From germline, CDR1 is SGHNT and CDR2 YYREEE (reference sequence). The CDR3 length is 15 residues. Written as DNA, the CDR3 is TGTGCCAGCAGCTACGGGGTGCTGGGGACCGGGGAGCTGTTTTTT. Amino acids: CASSYGVLGTGELFF.

The chain combines TRBV6-5 with TRBJ1-1, with 7 bases identical to TRBD1. The junction had 7 bases not matched to a gene; V was cut back by 4 bases and J by 5 bases. Germline CDR1 reads MNHEY; CDR2 reads SVGAGI. The CDR3 consists of 14 residues. This CDR3 reads CASSFDRAGTEAFF. CDR3 sequence (DNA): TGTGCCAGCAGTTTTGACAGGGCGGGAACTGAAGCTTTCTTT.

V and J are TRBV7-6 and TRBJ2-7, with unresolved D. V gave up 2 bases and J gave up 4 bases, with 12 bases separating them. The V gene's germline CDR1 is SGHVS and CDR2 FNYEAQ. CDR3 length: 14 residues. DNA for the CDR3: TGTGCCAGCAGCTTAATCGAGTTGGTGTACGAGCAGTACTTC. It codes for CASSLIELVYEQYF.

The chain employs TRBV13 and TRBJ2-7; TRBD1 aligns across 10 bases. The CDR3 contains 15 residues. V lost 1 base to trimming and J lost 5 bases; unmatched junction nucleotides: 5. Germline V gene data show CDR1 as PRHDT and CDR2 as FYEKMQ (reference sequence). The CDR3 region has the DNA TGTGCCAGCAGCTTAGATGGGACAGGGGTTAACGAGCAGTACTTC. Its protein product is CASSLDGTGVNEQYF.

V and J are TRBV7-6 and TRBJ1-1; perhaps TRBD1 as D (5 bases). The CDR3 covers 14 residues. Trimming took 1 base from V and 9 from J, leaving 15 bases between them. Germline assignment: CDR1 SGHVS and CDR2 FNYEAQ. The CDR3 nucleotides read TGTGCCAGCAGCTTAGATGGTACGGGGGGTCAAGCTTTCTTT. It specifies CASSLDGTGGQAFF.

CDR3 loop: CASSLSTEISYEQYF. The CDR3 nucleotides read TGTGCCAGCAGTTTGTCGACAGAGATTTCCTACGAGCAGTACTTC. This chain joins TRBV27 and TRBJ2-7; possible D gene TRBD1, 5 bases. Per the germline V gene, CDR1 is MNHEY and CDR2 is SMNVEV (reference sequence). Trimming shortened V by 3 bases and J by 1 base, and 13 bases separated the two germline ends. The CDR3 runs to 15 residues.

This chain uses TRBV6-5 with TRBJ2-3, with D possibly matching TRBD2 (5 bases). Germline lookup yields CDR1 MNHEY and CDR2 SVGAGI. The CDR3 runs to 15 residues. The V gene lost 0 bases and the J gene lost 4 bases, with 11 bases spanning the gap. CDR3 nucleotide sequence: TGTGCCAGCAGTTACTCCATGGACGGGGCAGATACGCAGTATTTT. It is translated as CASSYSMDGADTQYF.

V usage is TRBV2 and J usage is TRBJ2-5; 14 positions match TRBD2. Germline trimming cut 6 bases from V and 6 bases from J; bases unmatched to any gene: 18. CDR3 length: 19 amino acids. CDR1 is SNHLY, CDR2 FYNNEI, per germline. This CDR3 is CASRLTSGGVTARKKTQYF. The DNA of the CDR3 is TGTGCCAGCAGGCTGACTAGCGGGGGGGTGACGGCGAGGAAAAAGACCCAGTACTTC.